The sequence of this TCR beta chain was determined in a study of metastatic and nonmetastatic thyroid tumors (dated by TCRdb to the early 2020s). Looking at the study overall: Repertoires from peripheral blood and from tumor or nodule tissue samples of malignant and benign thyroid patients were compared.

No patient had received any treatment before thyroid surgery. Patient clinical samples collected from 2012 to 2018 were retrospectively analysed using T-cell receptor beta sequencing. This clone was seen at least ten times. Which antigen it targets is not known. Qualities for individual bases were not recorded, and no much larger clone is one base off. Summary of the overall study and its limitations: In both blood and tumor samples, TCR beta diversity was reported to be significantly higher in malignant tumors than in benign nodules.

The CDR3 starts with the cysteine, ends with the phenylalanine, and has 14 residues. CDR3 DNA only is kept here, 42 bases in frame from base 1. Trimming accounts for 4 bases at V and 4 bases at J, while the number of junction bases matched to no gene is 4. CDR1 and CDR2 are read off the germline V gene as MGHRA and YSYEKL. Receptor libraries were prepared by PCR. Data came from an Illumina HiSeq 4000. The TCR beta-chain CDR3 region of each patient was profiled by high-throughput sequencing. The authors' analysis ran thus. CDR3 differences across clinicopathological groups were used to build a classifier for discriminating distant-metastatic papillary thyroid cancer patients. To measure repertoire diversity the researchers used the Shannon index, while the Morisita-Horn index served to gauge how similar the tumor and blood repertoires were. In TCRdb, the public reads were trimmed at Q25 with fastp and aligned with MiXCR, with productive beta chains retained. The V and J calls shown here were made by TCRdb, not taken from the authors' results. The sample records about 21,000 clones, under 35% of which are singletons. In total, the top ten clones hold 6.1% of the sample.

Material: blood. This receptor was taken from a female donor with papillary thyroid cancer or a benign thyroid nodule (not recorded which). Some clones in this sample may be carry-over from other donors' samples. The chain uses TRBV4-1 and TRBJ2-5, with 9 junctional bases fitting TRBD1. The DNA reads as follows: TGCGCCAGCAGCCTACAGGGGGCATCAGAGACCCAGTACTTC. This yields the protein CASSLQGASETQYF.